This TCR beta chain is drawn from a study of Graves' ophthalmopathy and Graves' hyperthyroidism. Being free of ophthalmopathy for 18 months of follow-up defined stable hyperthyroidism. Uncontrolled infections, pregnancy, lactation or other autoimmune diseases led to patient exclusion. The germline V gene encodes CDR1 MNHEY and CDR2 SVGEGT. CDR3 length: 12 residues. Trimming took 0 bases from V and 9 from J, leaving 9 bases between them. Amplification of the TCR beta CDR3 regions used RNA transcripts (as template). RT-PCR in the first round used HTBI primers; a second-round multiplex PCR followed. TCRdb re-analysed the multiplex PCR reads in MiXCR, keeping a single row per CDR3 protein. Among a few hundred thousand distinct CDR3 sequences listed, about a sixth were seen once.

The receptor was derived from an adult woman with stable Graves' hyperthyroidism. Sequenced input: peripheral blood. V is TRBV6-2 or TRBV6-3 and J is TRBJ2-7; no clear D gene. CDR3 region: CASSYSMSRQYF. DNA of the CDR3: TGTGCCAGCAGTTACTCGATGTCGAGGCAGTACTTC.